This T cell receptor beta chain was captured in a study of metastatic and nonmetastatic thyroid tumors. The wider study: Blood and tumor or nodule tissue repertoires from malignant and benign thyroid patients were compared. Broader study findings: Benign nodules reportedly had significantly lower TCR beta diversity than malignant thyroid tumors in blood and tumor.

TCRdb recomputed clones from the PCR reads via MiXCR. Among tens of thousands of clones listed, 15% were seen once. Trimming cost V 7 bases and J 7 bases; bases outside gene matches: 9. The CDR3 is 15 residues long. In germline, CDR1 is LNHDA, CDR2 SQIVND (reference sequence). This clone was counted at least ten times. Its target is not known. Before thyroid surgery, none of the patients had received any treatment. V and J are TRBV19 and TRBJ2-1, with 11 bases identical to TRBD2. Source material: blood. The sequence derives from a female donor with papillary thyroid cancer or a benign thyroid nodule (not recorded which). Some clones in this sample may be carry-over from other donors' samples. CDR3 sequence (DNA): TGTGCCAGTAAGGTCACTAGCGGGAGTGGGAATGAGCAGTTCTTC. Translation: CASKVTSGSGNEQFF.